This T cell receptor (beta chain) was obtained from a study of shared clonotypes between healthy human individuals (dated by TCRdb to about 2020). For context, the study as a whole: The cohort comprised a couple of women and three men aged 18 to 49 years. To estimate repertoire size and how much clonotype sharing occurs between individuals, the study deeply sequenced the blood TCR repertoires of several healthy adults. Per donor, three plates each were used for CD4 naive and CD4 memory, two for CD8 naive, and one for CD8 memory. Between about 0.85 and 10 billion PBMCs per donor were obtained by leukapheresis. Libraries were prepared and TCR repertoires were sequenced by different laboratories using diverse techniques, in order to increase sequencing depth and limit assay-specific biases.

Notes on this clone: The antigen this receptor binds is unknown. No much larger clone exists at a distance of one base, and base qualities are not known.

Using the deep immunoSEQ assay, multiplex PCR amplified TCR CDR3 regions from genomic DNA. Extracted genomic DNA from each cell subset was distributed evenly across all wells of several immunoSEQ 96-well plates, and each plate was treated as a replicate. For sorted subsets, about 200 ng genomic DNA, equal to 30,000 to 35,000 T cell genomes, was loaded into each replicate PCR. Purified libraries were measured with a Qubit 3.0 fluorometer, size-checked on a Bioanalyzer 2100, and measured again with the KAPA Library Quantification kit. Every immunoSEQ 96-well plate was sequenced on a dedicated single-read 150-cycle Illumina NextSeq 550 flow cell. On the authors' methods: Because only junctional sequences without quality scores were contained in the immunoSEQ output, filtering matching that applied to full-length reads could not be performed. Sequences were annotated with PyIR, a Python wrapper for IgBLAST v1.9, using IMGT germline references to assign V/J genes and CDR3. Reads were filtered out if the reads had weak V/J assignments (E-value above 1e-6), no CDR3, stop codons, out-of-frame junctions, or ambiguous translated residues. V3J clonotypes were defined as sequences sharing the same inferred V gene, J gene, and CDR3 amino acid sequence. Percentage overlap between repertoires was calculated by dividing the number of shared unique clonotypes by the size of the smaller repertoire. Repertoire richness was assessed with RTK rarefaction, the Chao1 estimator, and Recon v2.1 estimates of unobserved clonotypes. Generation probabilities were computed with OLGA for all TCRbeta clonotypes obtained by the gDNA method from four donors. TCRdb took this table from immuneACCESS and kept in-frame rearrangements with V and J called. Such tables lack part of the clones; where checked against another copy, unresolved V genes explain under half of the gap, and the rest is unexplained. Clonal size and the V and J genes are those of that table, whereas D and trimming came from the DNA. For this sample there are around 2,000,000 clones; 90% to 95% appear just once. The ten largest clones represent 0.1% to 0.15% of the sample.

The germline V gene (reference sequence) provides CDR1 GTSNPN and CDR2 SVGIG. Relative to germline, V is 4 bases shorter and J is 1 base shorter, with 4 bases between their ends. The cysteine opens and the phenylalanine closes a CDR3 of 12 amino acids. Kept here is only the CDR3 DNA, which spans 36 bases and is read in frame from base 1. The paper as a whole reports these results and caveats: Sampling was restricted to blood, and TCR repertoires in tissue are likely to differ from TCR repertoires in blood. Compared with non-shared clonotypes, the clonotypes found in all four sorted-subset donors had higher generation probabilities. Pairwise subsampling led to the expectation that sequencing depth would affect the degree of clonotype sharing among donors. The small number of donors limited the genetic and exposure-history diversity represented. Sharing across a handful of donors was observed for around 5% of naive CD4, 3% to 4% of naive CD8, about 2.3% of memory CD4, and around 0.4% of memory CD8 clonotypes. Rarefaction of sorted-subset datasets indicated incomplete sequencing despite the large sequencing depth. Larger estimated clonotype richness was generally found for naive subsets than for memory subsets.

Donors were healthy HIV-negative adults with no recently reported acute infections or vaccinations. All donors were Caucasian adults living in Nashville, Tennessee, USA. CD4+ T cells were enriched by magnetic negative selection, after which naive cells were positively selected on CD45RA and the negative fraction was taken as the memory subset. After blood collection by leukapheresis, PBMCs were isolated using Ficoll-Histopaque density gradient centrifugation and then cryopreserved in the vapor phase of liquid nitrogen. Analytical flow cytometry was used to check the purity and quantity of each magnetically sorted T cell population. From each sorted fraction, genomic DNA was isolated and quantified by UV absorbance on a Nanodrop 2000c.

The rearrangement combines TRBV30 with TRBJ2-2; no D gene call is confident. This TCR came from a young man in good health. The sequenced sample consisted of naive CD4+ T cells sorted from blood. In light of the paper, this sample's cell subset or site label describes: CD45RA+ positively selected. The nucleotide sequence reads as follows: TGTGCCTGGACCGAGAACACCGGGGAGCTGTTTTTT. The encoded protein is CAWTENTGELFF.